What follows are 18 T cell receptor beta chains derived from one specimen sequenced in a study of T-cell memory formation after mild COVID-19. TCRdb called the 5' RACE reads again in MiXCR, with one record for every CDR3 protein. The sample shows 300,000 or so distinct CDR3 sequences, 15% to 20% of them seen only once. The sample taken for sequencing was PBMCs or a T cell subset sorted from them (not recorded which). The source of these receptors is a man between 18 and 35 years old who had mild COVID-19 (a few samples of this study predate the infection). Cell type and time point are not known.

This clonotype has a handful of counts. The genes are TRBV12-3 or TRBV12-4 and TRBJ2-2; no clear D. The germline V and J ends were trimmed by 4 bases and 4 bases, with 10 bases remaining between them. There are 14 residues in the CDR3. The CDR3 sequence: CASSWAPSTGELFF. CDR3 coding DNA: TGTGCCAGCAGTTGGGCACCGAGCACCGGGGAGCTGTTTTTT.

V and J are TRBV12-3 or TRBV12-4 and TRBJ1-2, with 7 nucleotides matching TRBD1. The CDR3 has 14 residues. With V trimmed by 3 bases and J by 8 bases, 9 bases remained unmatched. CDR3: CASSLGQPLGGYTF. The CDR3 DNA reads TGTGCCAGCAGTTTGGGACAGCCCTTGGGGGGCTACACCTTC.

The genes are TRBV7-9 and TRBJ1-2, with 9 bases that match TRBD1. The CDR3 is 14 residues long. The germline gives CDR1 SEHNR, CDR2 FQNEAQ (reference sequence). V shed 5 bases and J 6 bases; nucleotides not matched to a gene: 7. The CDR3 reads CASSAYRTGDGYTF. The CDR3 DNA reads TGTGCCAGCAGCGCGTATCGGACAGGGGATGGCTACACCTTC.

The chain combines TRBV20-1 with TRBJ2-3; 9 bases line up with TRBD2. Per the germline V gene, CDR1 is DFQATT and CDR2 is SNEGSKA (reference sequence). V shed 6 bases, J shed 2 bases, and the junction held 12 bases outside the gene matches. The CDR3 sequence is 16 residues long. CDR3 in DNA: TGCAGTGCCGACGTAGCGGGGGCACCATTCACAGATACGCAGTATTTT. Translation gives CSADVAGAPFTDTQYF.

The rearrangement joins TRBV6-5 to TRBJ2-5; 7 bases line up with TRBD1. With 3 bases clipped from V and 1 base from J, the junction kept 2 bases outside the gene matches. This CDR3 is 14 amino acids long. Germline CDR1 is MNHEY and CDR2 is SVGAGI. Here the CDR3 DNA reads TGTGCCAGCAGTTATGCAGGGGGCCAAGAGACCCAGTACTTC. Its protein product is CASSYAGGQETQYF.

The rearrangement uses TRBV6-1 and TRBJ1-2, with 7 bases matching TRBD1. Germline assignment: CDR1 MNHNS and CDR2 SASEGT. There are 16 residues in the CDR3. After removal of 4 bases from V and 3 bases from J, the junction contained 11 bases not matched to a gene. The CDR3 bases are TGTGCCAGCAGTGGTGGGGGACAGAGCGGGCACTATGGCTACACCTTC. Its protein product is CASSGGGQSGHYGYTF.

This clonotype was seen ten or more times. The V gene is TRBV4-3, the J gene TRBJ2-7; D is possibly TRBD1 or TRBD2 (6 bases each). Between the trimmed V and J ends, which lost 5 bases and 6 bases, there was a span of 17 bases. Per germline, CDR1 LGHNA and CDR2 YSLEER. CDR3 length equals 14 residues. CDR3 coding DNA: TGCGCCAGCAGCATGCAAAAAGGGGGGCGCGAGCAGTACTTC. It encodes CASSMQKGGREQYF.

This clonotype was observed many times. The chain has TRBV20-1 and TRBJ1-2; D unclear. The ends were cut back, 6 bases at V and 2 bases at J, with 13 bases in the middle. Per the germline V gene, CDR1 is DFQATT and CDR2 is SNEGSKA (reference sequence). The CDR3 is 13 residues long. The CDR3 bases are TGCAGTGCCATGGGAGGTGGGAACTATGGCTACACCTTC. Protein: CSAMGGGNYGYTF.

This chain links TRBV7-2 with TRBJ2-1, with 8 bases matching TRBD2. The CDR3 length is 16 residues. Germline CDR1 reads SGHTA; CDR2 reads FQGNSA. V lost 3 bases and J lost 7; bases outside the gene matches: 11. The CDR3 sequence is CASSFLPGLGINEQFF. As DNA, the CDR3 is TGTGCCAGCAGCTTCTTACCGGGACTAGGGATTAATGAGCAGTTCTTC.

This clonotype was counted ten times or more. This chain connects TRBV11-2 to TRBJ2-7; D unclear. The CDR3 covers 16 residues. Trimming took off 7 bases at V and 0 bases at J, with 19 bases between the two ends. CDR1 is SGHAT and CDR2 is FQNNGV in the germline V gene. The CDR3 DNA is TGTGCCAGCACCTCAATCGGACGGGTCAACTCCTACGAGCAGTACTTC. Residues: CASTSIGRVNSYEQYF.

The J gene is TRBJ1-1, the V gene TRBV5-1, with 8 bases that match TRBD1. This CDR3 is built from 16 residues. V trimming: 0 bases; J trimming: 0 bases; junction bases outside the gene matches: 4. Germline values: CDR1 SGHRS, CDR2 YFSETQ. The CDR3 coding sequence is TGCGCCAGCAGCTTGGCCCAGGGGGCTATGAACACTGAAGCTTTCTTT. The encoded protein is CASSLAQGAMNTEAFF.

The V gene is TRBV20-1, the J gene TRBJ2-7; unclear D gene. Germline V gene lookup returns CDR1 DFQATT and CDR2 SNEGSKA (reference sequence). The CDR3 is 13 residues long. The V end lost 8 bases, the J end lost 3 bases, and 17 bases lay between the germline ends. DNA of the CDR3: TGCAGTCTTAGGGCCCCCTACCTCTACGAGCAGTACTTC. It is translated as CSLRAPYLYEQYF.

The table lists this clonotype with a few counts. The chain has TRBV4-1 and TRBJ2-5; D may be TRBD1 (6 bases). V gave up 3 bases and J gave up 1 base, with 12 bases separating them. Per the germline V gene, CDR1 is MGHRA and CDR2 is YSYEKL. This CDR3 spans 15 amino acids. CDR3 protein: CASSHITGPQETQYF. The CDR3 coding sequence is TGCGCCAGCAGCCATATTACAGGGCCCCAAGAGACCCAGTACTTC.

V and J are TRBV7-6 and TRBJ2-5; either TRBD1 or TRBD2 may supply D (5 bases each). Germline V gives CDR1 SGHVS, CDR2 FNYEAQ. The CDR3 has 17 residues. The germline V and J ends were trimmed by 1 base and 4 bases, with 19 bases remaining between them. DNA for the CDR3: TGTGCCAGCAGCTTAGTCGGGGCAGGGTTGGTGGGAGAGACCCAGTACTTC. This codes for CASSLVGAGLVGETQYF.

CDR3 region: CASSPTSGVIDTQYF. CDR3 sequence (DNA): TGCGCCAGCAGCCCGACTAGCGGGGTCATAGATACGCAGTATTTT. J is TRBJ2-3 and V is TRBV5-1; 11 bases are a match to TRBD2. J was trimmed by 5 bases and V by 4 bases; bases with no gene match: 6. Per germline, CDR1 SGHRS and CDR2 YFSETQ. This CDR3 has 15 residues.

This clonotype was detected only a few times. The V call is TRBV6-2 or TRBV6-3, the J call TRBJ2-5; maybe TRBD1 (5 bases). In germline, CDR1 is MNHEY, CDR2 SVGEGT. Between the trimmed V and J ends, which lost 4 bases and 3 bases, there was a span of 9 bases. The CDR3 totals 13 residues. CDR3 sequence: CASSFEDKETQYF. CDR3 coding DNA: TGTGCCAGCAGTTTCGAGGACAAAGAGACCCAGTACTTC.

The V and J genes are TRBV7-9 and TRBJ2-4, with D perhaps matching TRBD1 (6 bases). Germline V CDR1 and CDR2: SEHNR, FQNEAQ (reference sequence). Deletions cut 5 bases from V and 6 bases from J, with 20 bases between. The CDR3 consists of 16 residues. CDR3 region: CASSLDSDIRGNIQYF. The DNA for the CDR3 is TGTGCCAGCAGCCTGGACAGCGACATTAGGGGAAACATTCAGTACTTC.

This chain links TRBV5-1 with TRBJ1-6; possibly TRBD1 for D (6 bases). From germline, CDR1 is SGHRS and CDR2 YFSETQ. The CDR3 sequence is 13 residues long. V was trimmed by 7 bases and J by 5 bases, leaving 10 bases between them. The CDR3 loop reads CASGRDNNSPLHF. The CDR3 bases are TGCGCCAGCGGACGGGACAATAATTCACCCCTCCACTTT.